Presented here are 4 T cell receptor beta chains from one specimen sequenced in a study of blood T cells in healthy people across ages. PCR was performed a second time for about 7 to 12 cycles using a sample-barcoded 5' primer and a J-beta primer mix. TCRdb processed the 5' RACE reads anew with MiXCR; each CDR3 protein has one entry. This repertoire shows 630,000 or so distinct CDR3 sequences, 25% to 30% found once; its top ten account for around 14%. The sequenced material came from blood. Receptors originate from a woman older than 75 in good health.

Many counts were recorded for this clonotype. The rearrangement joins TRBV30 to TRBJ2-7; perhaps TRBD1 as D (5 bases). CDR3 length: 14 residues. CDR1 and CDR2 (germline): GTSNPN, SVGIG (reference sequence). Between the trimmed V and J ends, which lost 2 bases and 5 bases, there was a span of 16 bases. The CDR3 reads CAWSYQGSANEQYF. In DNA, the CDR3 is TGTGCCTGGAGTTACCAGGGTTCTGCAAACGAGCAGTACTTC.

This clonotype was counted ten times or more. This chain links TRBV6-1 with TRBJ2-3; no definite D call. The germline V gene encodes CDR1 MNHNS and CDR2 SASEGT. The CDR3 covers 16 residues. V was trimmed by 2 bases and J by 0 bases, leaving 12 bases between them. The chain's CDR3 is CASSEQRKASTDTQYF. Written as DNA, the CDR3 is TGTGCCAGCAGTGAACAGCGCAAGGCTAGCACAGATACGCAGTATTTT.

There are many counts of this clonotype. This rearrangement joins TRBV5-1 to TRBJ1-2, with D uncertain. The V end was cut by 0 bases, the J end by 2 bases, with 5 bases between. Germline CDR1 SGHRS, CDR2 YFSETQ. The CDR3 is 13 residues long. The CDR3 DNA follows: TGCGCCAGCAGCTTGGAAGGGAACTATGGCTACACCTTC. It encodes CASSLEGNYGYTF.

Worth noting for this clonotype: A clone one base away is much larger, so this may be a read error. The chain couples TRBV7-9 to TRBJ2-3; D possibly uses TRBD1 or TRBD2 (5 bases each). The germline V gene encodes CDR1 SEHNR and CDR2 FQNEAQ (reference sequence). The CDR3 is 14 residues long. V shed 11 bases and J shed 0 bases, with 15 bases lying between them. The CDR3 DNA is TGTGCCGGCGGGTGGGCAGGGAGCACAGATACGCAGTATTTT. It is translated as CAGGWAGSTDTQYF.